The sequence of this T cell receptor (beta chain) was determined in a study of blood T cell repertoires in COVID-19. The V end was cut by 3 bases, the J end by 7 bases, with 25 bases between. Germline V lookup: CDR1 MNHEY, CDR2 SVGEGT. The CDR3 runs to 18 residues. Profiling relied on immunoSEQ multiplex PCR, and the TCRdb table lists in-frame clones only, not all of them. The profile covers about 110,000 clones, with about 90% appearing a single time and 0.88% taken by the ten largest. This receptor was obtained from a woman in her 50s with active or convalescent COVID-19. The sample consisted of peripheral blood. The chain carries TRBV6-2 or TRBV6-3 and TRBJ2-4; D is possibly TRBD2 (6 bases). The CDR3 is CASSYILVRGTSRNIQYF. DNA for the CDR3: TGTGCCAGCAGTTATATCCTCGTTAGGGGAACTAGCCGTAACATTCAGTACTTC.